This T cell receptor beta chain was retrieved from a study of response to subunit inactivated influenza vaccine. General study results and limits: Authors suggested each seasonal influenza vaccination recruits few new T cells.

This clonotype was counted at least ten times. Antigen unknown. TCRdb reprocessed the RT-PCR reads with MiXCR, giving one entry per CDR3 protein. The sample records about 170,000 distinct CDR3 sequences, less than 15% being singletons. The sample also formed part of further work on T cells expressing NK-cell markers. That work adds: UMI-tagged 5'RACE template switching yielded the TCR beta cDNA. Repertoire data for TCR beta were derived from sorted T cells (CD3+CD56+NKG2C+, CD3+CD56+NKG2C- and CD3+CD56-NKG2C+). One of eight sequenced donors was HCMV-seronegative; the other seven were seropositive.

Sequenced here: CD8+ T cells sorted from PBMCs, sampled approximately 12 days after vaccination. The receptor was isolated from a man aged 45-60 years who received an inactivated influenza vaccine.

The CDR3 sequence: CASSSHSYEQYF. CDR3 sequence (DNA): TGTGCCAGCAGCTCCCACTCCTACGAGCAGTACTTC. The chain employs TRBV7-2 and TRBJ2-7; D call uncertain. Germline values: CDR1 SGHTA, CDR2 FQGNSA. Trimming removed 4 bases from V and 0 bases from J, with 4 bases in between. The CDR3 is 12 amino acids. Full variable domain (remainder filled in from reference TRBV7-2 and TRBJ2-7): GAGVSQSPSNKVTEKGKDVELRCDPISGHTALYWYRQSLGQGLEFLIYFQGNSAPDKSGLPSDRFSAERTGGSVSTLTIQRTQQEDSAVYLCASSSHSYEQYFGPGTRLTVT.